The 20 T cell receptor beta chains below all came from one sample that was sequenced in a study of OX40 agonist ivuxolimab in advanced cancers. Assay: immunoSEQ multiplex PCR; the TCRdb copy retains only in-frame clones and omits some. The sample includes around 66,000 clones, approximately 93% seen only once; the top ten take roughly a sixth. The sample in question was CD4+ or CD8+ T cells sorted from blood, obtained in a trial of the OX40 agonist ivuxolimab. The receptor set was obtained from an adult with an advanced solid tumor such as melanoma, head and neck, liver or kidney cancer.

The CDR3 sequence is CASSSYGASQETQYF. In nucleotides, the CDR3 is TGTGCCAGTAGTAGTTACGGGGCTTCCCAAGAGACCCAGTACTTC. The rearrangement uses TRBV19 and TRBJ2-5; D could derive from TRBD1 or TRBD2 (5 bases each). The V gene lost 4 bases and the J gene lost 1 base, with 13 bases spanning the gap. Germline V gene lookup returns CDR1 LNHDA and CDR2 SQIVND (reference sequence). There are 15 residues in the CDR3.

V usage is TRBV10-3 and J usage is TRBJ1-1; D not certain. The CDR3 runs 13 residues. Germline assignment: CDR1 ENHRY and CDR2 SYGVKD. V was cut by 6 bases and J by 4 bases, with 12 bases left in between. CDR3 DNA: TGTGCCATCAGGGACGGAGGTAGCACTGAAGCTTTCTTT. Its protein product is CAIRDGGSTEAFF.

The chain couples TRBV27 to TRBJ1-5, with D perhaps matching TRBD1 (6 bases). The germline V gene has CDR1 MNHEY and CDR2 SMNVEV (reference sequence). The CDR3 is 16 amino acids. Trimming left V 6 bases short and J 0 bases short, with 15 bases between. The CDR3 reads CASSLVGGDSNQPQHF. Here the CDR3 DNA reads TGTGCCAGCAGCCTCGTGGGGGGCGATAGCAATCAGCCCCAGCATTTT.

The gene calls are TRBV6-5 and TRBJ1-1, with a possible D match to TRBD1 (5 bases). V was cut by 2 bases and J by 7 bases, with 17 bases left in between. The germline V gene has CDR1 MNHEY and CDR2 SVGAGI. This CDR3 contains 15 residues. In DNA form, the CDR3 reads TGTGCCAGCAGTTACCGGGCGGGGCAGGCGGGTGAAGCTTTCTTT. It specifies CASSYRAGQAGEAFF.

The chain is built from TRBV15 and TRBJ1-3, with TRBD1 identical over 10 bases. The CDR3 loop spans 17 amino acids. J gave up 7 bases and V 5 bases, and 14 bases lay outside the gene matches. Per germline, CDR1 LNHNV and CDR2 YYDKDF (reference sequence). The CDR3 here is CATSDPGTGALGNTIYF. DNA of the CDR3: TGTGCCACCAGCGACCCCGGGACAGGGGCCTTAGGGAACACCATATATTTT.

The chain combines TRBV5-5 with TRBJ2-3, with 11 bases matching TRBD2. V shed 3 bases, J shed 2 bases, and the junction held 5 bases outside the gene matches. Germline-derived CDR1 and CDR2 are SGHKS and YYEKEE (reference sequence). The CDR3 runs 16 residues. In DNA form, the CDR3 reads TGTGCCAGCAGCTCCGTAGCGGGGGGGGTCACAGATACGCAGTATTTT. Translated: CASSSVAGGVTDTQYF.

This chain joins TRBV9 and TRBJ2-7; perhaps TRBD1 as D (6 bases). Per the germline V gene, CDR1 is SGDLS and CDR2 is YYNGEE. The CDR3 length is 13 residues. Trimming left V 2 bases short and J 6 bases short, with 12 bases between. The CDR3 spells CASSVPGAPEQYF. The CDR3 nucleotides are TGTGCCAGCAGCGTGCCAGGGGCGCCCGAGCAGTACTTC.

The chain employs TRBV2 and TRBJ1-2; TRBD1 might be the D (5 bases). Germline loops: CDR1 SNHLY, CDR2 FYNNEI. V was pared by 5 bases and J by 4 bases, with 11 bases between. The CDR3 totals 13 residues. The DNA of the CDR3 is TGTGCCAGCAGTTCCACCGGGGGCTATGGCTACACCTTC. Residues: CASSSTGGYGYTF. Based on the CDR3 plus reference TRBV2 and TRBJ1-2, the full variable domain is EPEVTQTPSHQVTQMGQEVILRCVPISNHLYFYWYRQILGQKVEFLVSFYNNEISEKSEIFDDQFSVERPDGSNFTLKIRSTKLEDSAMYFCASSSTGGYGYTFGSGTRLTVV.

The chain recombines TRBV2 with TRBJ2-5; 8 bases fit TRBD2. The CDR3 is 16 residues long. J lost 2 bases, V lost 5 bases, and 10 bases had no gene match. CDR1 is SNHLY, CDR2 FYNNEI, per germline. The CDR3, as DNA: TGTGCCAGCAGTCTCTCTAGCGGGCCACTACAAGAGACCCAGTACTTC. It codes for CASSLSSGPLQETQYF.

J is TRBJ2-3 and V is TRBV5-4; D gene uncertain. The V end lost 2 bases, the J end lost 4 bases, and 5 bases lay between the germline ends. The germline gives CDR1 SGHNT, CDR2 YYREEE (reference sequence). CDR3 length: 12 amino acids. Here the CDR3 reads CASSFDPDTQYF. The CDR3 DNA reads as TGTGCCAGCAGCTTTGACCCAGATACGCAGTATTTT.

This chain uses TRBV5-1 with TRBJ1-2; TRBD1 is a possible D gene (5 bases). Germline CDR1 and CDR2: SGHRS and YFSETQ. Trimming shortened V by 3 bases and J by 6 bases, and 15 bases separated the two germline ends. The CDR3 sequence is 14 residues long. The CDR3, as DNA: TGCGCCAGCAGCTCCCCCGCCGGGGGTGATGGCTACACCTTC. Protein product: CASSSPAGGDGYTF. Looking up the rest from reference TRBV5-1 and TRBJ1-2 gives the full variable domain: KAGVTQTPRYLIKTRGQQVTLSCSPISGHRSVSWYQQTPGQGLQFLFEYFSETQRNKGNFPGRFSGRQFSNSRSEMNVSTLELGDSALYLCASSSPAGGDGYTFGSGTRLTVV.

CDR3 amino acids: CASSPPERTEAFF. The CDR3 DNA reads TGTGCCAGCAGCCCCCCGGAACGCACTGAAGCTTTCTTT. The chain has TRBV5-6 and TRBJ1-1; D is unclear. The germline V gene encodes CDR1 SGHDT and CDR2 YYEEEE. This CDR3 has 13 amino acids. Trimming pared 4 bases from V and 4 bases from J, leaving 11 bases between. The complete variable domain, with remaining parts taken from reference TRBV5-6 and TRBJ1-1, reads DAGVTQSPTHLIKTRGQQVTLRCSPKSGHDTVSWYQQALGQGPQFIFQYYEEEERQRGNFPDRFSGHQFPNYSSELNVNALLLGDSALYLCASSPPERTEAFFGQGTRLTVV.

Notes on this clone: Other nucleotide sequences in the sample specify the same CDR3. V usage is TRBV6-5 and J usage is TRBJ1-1; a weak D match, TRBD1 (5 bases). Germline V gives CDR1 MNHEY, CDR2 SVGAGI. Trimming removed 0 bases from V and 5 bases from J, with 7 bases in between. This CDR3 has 13 amino acids. CDR3 coding DNA: TGTGCCAGCAGTTACTCGGGGGGGACTGAAGCTTTCTTT. This codes for CASSYSGGTEAFF.

The genes are TRBV28 and TRBJ1-1; possible D gene TRBD1, 5 bases. Germline V gene lookup returns CDR1 MDHEN and CDR2 SYDVKM. The CDR3 loop spans 14 amino acids. The V and J ends lost 5 bases and 3 bases respectively, with 13 bases between them. CDR3 in DNA: TGTGCCAGCAGTCCAATAGGGACCTACACTGAAGCTTTCTTT. Translation gives CASSPIGTYTEAFF.

The rearrangement uses TRBV7-2 and TRBJ2-7; D is possibly TRBD1 (6 bases). The CDR3 is 14 amino acids. The V gene lost 5 bases and the J gene lost 4 bases, with 15 bases spanning the gap. The V gene's germline CDR1 is SGHTA and CDR2 FQGNSA. CDR3 amino acids: CASSHPEGVYEQYF. As DNA, the CDR3 is TGTGCCAGCAGCCACCCAGAGGGGGTATACGAGCAGTACTTC.

The chain couples TRBV18 to TRBJ1-2; D may be TRBD1 (5 bases). The CDR3 has 12 residues. Deletions cut 4 bases from V and 6 bases from J, with 9 bases between. Per germline, CDR1 KGHSH and CDR2 LQKENI. CDR3 DNA: TGTGCCAGCTCACTTGACAGCGATGGCTACACCTTC. Its translation is CASSLDSDGYTF.

The table lists this clone with a few counts. The sample holds other DNA sequences that translate to the same CDR3. This sequence joins TRBV4-1 and TRBJ1-1; D ambiguous. The germline V and J ends were trimmed by 2 bases and 0 bases, with 10 bases remaining between them. The length of the CDR3 is 15 residues. Germline V CDR1 and CDR2: MGHRA, YSYEKL. CDR3 sequence (DNA): TGCGCCAGCAGCCAACCGGGATACATGAACACTGAAGCTTTCTTT. Translated: CASSQPGYMNTEAFF.

The V call is TRBV5-6, the J call TRBJ2-5; possibly TRBD1 or TRBD2 for D (5 bases each). Germline V gene lookup returns CDR1 SGHDT and CDR2 YYEEEE. The CDR3 is 14 amino acids. The V and J ends lost 4 bases and 5 bases respectively, with 15 bases between them. CDR3 bases: TGTGCCAGCAGCGGGGGTCAACGACCGGAGACCCAGTACTTC. Protein sequence: CASSGGQRPETQYF.

The rearrangement uses TRBV5-1 and TRBJ1-1; D is undetermined. CDR3 length: 13 amino acids. CDR1 and CDR2 from the germline V gene are SGHRS and YFSETQ. Trimming shortened V by 5 bases and J by 1 base, and 9 bases separated the two germline ends. CDR3 sequence: CASRHGANTEAFF. Here the CDR3 DNA reads TGCGCCAGCAGACACGGAGCGAACACTGAAGCTTTCTTT.

As for this clone: The sample carries other DNA sequences with the same CDR3. The chain links TRBV27 to TRBJ1-5; no definite D call. CDR3 length equals 13 residues. Germline loops: CDR1 MNHEY, CDR2 SMNVEV (reference sequence). Trimming pared 1 base from V and 4 bases from J, leaving 5 bases between. The DNA for the CDR3 is TGTGCCAGCAGTTTATTGGGGAATCAGCCCCAGCATTTT. This translates into CASSLLGNQPQHF.